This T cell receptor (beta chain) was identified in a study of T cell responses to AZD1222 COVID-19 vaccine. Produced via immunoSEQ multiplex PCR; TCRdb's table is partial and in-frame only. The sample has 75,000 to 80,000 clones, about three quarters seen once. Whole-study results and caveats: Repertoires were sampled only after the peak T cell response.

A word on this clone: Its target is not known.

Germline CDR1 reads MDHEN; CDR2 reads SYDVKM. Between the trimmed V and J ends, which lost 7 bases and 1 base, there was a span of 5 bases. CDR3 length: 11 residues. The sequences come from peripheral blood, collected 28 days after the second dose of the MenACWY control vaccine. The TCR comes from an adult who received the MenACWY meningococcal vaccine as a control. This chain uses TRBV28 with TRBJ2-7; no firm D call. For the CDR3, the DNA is TGTGCCAGCATGGGTTCCTACGAGCAGTACTTC. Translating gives CASMGSYEQYF.